Shown below are 24 T cell receptor beta chains from a single sample sequenced in a study of CD4 T cells in relation to SARS-CoV-2 and coronaviruses. CD4+ T cells from unexposed donors were obtained before the COVID-19 pandemic (2011-2018). Measured with immunoSEQ multiplex PCR; TCRdb has only the in-frame clones, and not every one. The sample carries 68,000 or so clones, about 92% recorded once. The material sequenced was naive CD4+ T cells from PBMCs. Sample subset: naive CD4+ T cells isolated by negative enrichment. The receptors were sampled from a human donor in good health.

The chain has TRBV18 and TRBJ2-6, with no clear D. This CDR3 has 15 amino acids. V was pared by 3 bases and J by 1 base, with 7 bases between. Germline V gene sequence: CDR1 KGHSH, CDR2 LQKENI. The CDR3 loop is CASSPLVSGANVLTF. The CDR3 DNA reads TGTGCCAGCTCACCGCTAGTTTCTGGGGCCAACGTCCTGACTTTC.

The J gene is TRBJ1-2, the V gene TRBV5-8, with a tentative D call TRBD1 (5 bases). CDR3 length equals 14 residues. CDR1 is SGHTS and CDR2 is YDEGEE in the germline V gene. V was cut by 2 bases and J by 1 base, with 9 bases left in between. The DNA for the CDR3 is TGTGCCAGCAGCTTTGACAGAAATAACTATGGCTACACCTTC. Protein sequence: CASSFDRNNYGYTF.

The V and J genes are TRBV7-2 and TRBJ1-2, with 9 nucleotides matching TRBD1. CDR3 size: 13 residues. Germline CDR1 is SGHTA and CDR2 is FQGNSA. V was clipped by 6 bases and J by 8 bases; unmatched bases: 7. Here the CDR3 DNA reads TGTGCCAGCAGTTTTTACAGGGGGCAGGGCTACACCTTC. This sequence encodes CASSFYRGQGYTF. The complete variable domain, with remaining parts taken from reference TRBV7-2 and TRBJ1-2, reads GAGVSQSPSNKVTEKGKDVELRCDPISGHTALYWYRQSLGQGLEFLIYFQGNSAPDKSGLPSDRFSAERTGGSVSTLTIQRTQQEDSAVYLCASSFYRGQGYTFGSGTRLTVV.

DNA of the CDR3: TGCGCCAGCAGCTTGCCCCCTGCGGGACAAGAGACCCAGTACTTC. Encoded protein: CASSLPPAGQETQYF. The chain couples TRBV5-1 to TRBJ2-5; D might be TRBD2 (6 bases). The CDR3 loop spans 15 amino acids. Germline CDR1 and CDR2: SGHRS and YFSETQ. Trimming shortened V by 1 base and J by 2 bases, and 12 bases separated the two germline ends.

The chain joins TRBV28 to TRBJ1-1, with D perhaps TRBD1 (6 bases). The CDR3 length is 18 residues. Germline CDR1 MDHEN, CDR2 SYDVKM. Trimming pared 7 bases from V and 1 base from J, leaving 25 bases between. CDR3 protein: CASKTFRGQGGGNTEAFF. In DNA form, the CDR3 reads TGTGCCAGCAAGACTTTCCGGGGGCAGGGCGGAGGGAACACTGAAGCTTTCTTT.

The V and J genes are TRBV30 and TRBJ1-2; D is undetermined. CDR1 and CDR2 (germline): GTSNPN, SVGIG (reference sequence). Trimming stripped 3 bases from V and 2 bases from J, with 10 bases between. The CDR3 runs to 13 residues. The CDR3, as DNA: TGTGCCTGGAGGTCACGGCAGAACTATGGCTACACCTTC. It yields the protein CAWRSRQNYGYTF.

This sequence joins TRBV4-2 and TRBJ2-7; D gene uncertain. The length of the CDR3 is 16 residues. CDR1 and CDR2 (germline): LGHNA, YNFKEQ. Between the trimmed V and J ends, which lost 4 bases and 0 bases, there was a span of 16 bases. The DNA for the CDR3 is TGTGCCAGCAGCCCCGGTTTGACTGACCTCTCCTACGAGCAGTACTTC. Its protein is CASSPGLTDLSYEQYF.

This clone was detected only a few times. This chain connects TRBV18 to TRBJ1-2; D is unclear. The CDR3 has 12 amino acids. V was clipped by 2 bases and J by 6 bases, with 7 bases between them. Germline-derived CDR1 and CDR2 are KGHSH and LQKENI. Here the CDR3 DNA reads TGTGCCAGCTCACCAGGTGAGGATGGCTACACCTTC. Its protein is CASSPGEDGYTF.

The chain recombines TRBV19 with TRBJ1-5; D not certain. CDR3 length: 13 residues. CDR1 is LNHDA and CDR2 is SQIVND in the germline V gene (reference sequence). V was shortened by 2 bases and J by 7 bases, with 9 bases between the two germline ends. DNA of the CDR3: TGTGCCAGTAGTATAATAGTGTGGCAGCCCCAGCATTTT. It is translated as CASSIIVWQPQHF.

The genes are TRBV3-1 (or the pseudogene TRBV3-2) and TRBJ2-5; 16 nucleotides line up with TRBD2. The V gene's germline CDR1 is LGHDT and CDR2 YNNKEL (reference sequence). With V trimmed by 4 bases and J by 5 bases, 7 bases remained unmatched. The CDR3 extends over 17 amino acids. CDR3 coding DNA: TGTGCCAGCAGCCTTCCCGGGACTAGCGGGGGGGCGGAGACCCAGTACTTC. This gives the protein CASSLPGTSGGAETQYF.

Concerning this clone: The sample holds other DNA sequences that translate to the same CDR3. This chain links TRBV28 with TRBJ2-1; maybe TRBD2 (6 bases). Germline CDR1 MDHEN, CDR2 SYDVKM. V lost 5 bases, J lost 4 bases, and 6 bases lay in between. This CDR3 comprises 12 residues. The CDR3 DNA reads as TGTGCCAGCAGTGGGGGGTACAATGAGCAGTTCTTC. Protein product: CASSGGYNEQFF.

The V call is TRBV6-1, the J call TRBJ1-2; D is ambiguous. V lost 1 base and J 1 base, leaving 10 bases between the germline ends. In germline, CDR1 is MNHNS, CDR2 SASEGT. This CDR3 comprises 15 residues. DNA for the CDR3: TGTGCCAGCAGTGAAGTGGGCGTACTTAACTATGGCTACACCTTC. Translating it yields CASSEVGVLNYGYTF.

The CDR3 protein is CATSGGQGHYGYTF. The CDR3 region has the DNA TGTGCCACCAGTGGGGGACAGGGACACTATGGCTACACCTTC. This chain connects TRBV24-1 to TRBJ1-2; 9 bases are a match to TRBD1. The CDR3 has 14 residues. V was pared by 5 bases and J by 3 bases, with 3 bases of the junction left unmatched. Germline CDR1 KGHDR, CDR2 SFDVKD.

This clone appeared a few times. The CDR3 region is CASSLVGMMNTEAFF. As DNA, the CDR3 is TGTGCCAGCAGCTTAGTCGGGATGATGAACACTGAAGCTTTCTTT. The V call is TRBV7-9, the J call TRBJ1-1; no firm D call. Per germline, CDR1 SEHNR and CDR2 FQNEAQ (reference sequence). The CDR3 is 15 amino acids. Deletions cut 1 base from V and 0 bases from J, with 9 bases between.

The genes are TRBV7-9 and TRBJ2-7, with TRBD1 matching 12 bases. The CDR3 length is 14 residues. Germline V lookup: CDR1 SEHNR, CDR2 FQNEAQ (reference sequence). The V segment lost 5 bases and the J segment 3 bases; nucleotides outside the gene matches: 2. CDR3 residues: CASSGTGGNYEQYF. The CDR3 DNA reads TGTGCCAGCAGCGGGACAGGGGGCAACTACGAGCAGTACTTC.

The V and J genes are TRBV5-4 and TRBJ2-3; no reliable D call. The CDR3 is 13 amino acids. With 4 bases removed from V and 1 base from J, the gap between germline ends came to 7 bases. The germline CDR1 and CDR2 sequences are SGHNT and YYREEE (reference sequence). The CDR3 here is CASSPQGTDTQYF. CDR3 nucleotide sequence: TGTGCCAGCAGCCCGCAGGGCACAGATACGCAGTATTTT.

This clone appeared once. The chain's CDR3 is CASSGIYQIAGELFF. DNA for the CDR3: TGTGCCAGCAGTGGCATATATCAAATCGCCGGGGAGCTGTTTTTT. The gene calls are TRBV28 and TRBJ2-2; D not resolved. The CDR3 runs to 15 residues. Trimming shortened V by 5 bases and J by 6 bases, and 16 bases separated the two germline ends. CDR1 is MDHEN, CDR2 SYDVKM, per germline.

This rearrangement joins TRBV10-3 to TRBJ2-7; D is perhaps TRBD1 (6 bases). Germline lookup yields CDR1 ENHRY and CDR2 SYGVKD. CDR3 length equals 15 residues. The V end lost 1 base, the J end lost 2 bases, and 12 bases lay between the germline ends. CDR3: CAISEYDRQAYEQYF. In DNA, the CDR3 is TGTGCCATCAGTGAGTACGATCGACAGGCCTACGAGCAGTACTTC.

V gene TRBV7-9 combines with J gene TRBJ1-5; no clear D gene. The CDR3 runs 15 residues. Germline V gives CDR1 SEHNR, CDR2 FQNEAQ (reference sequence). Trimming took off 5 bases at V and 2 bases at J, with 13 bases between the two ends. The chain's CDR3 is CASSRGNRGNQPQHF. Here the CDR3 DNA reads TGTGCCAGCAGCCGTGGCAATCGAGGCAATCAGCCCCAGCATTTT.

This chain links TRBV6-4 with TRBJ2-1; 7 positions match TRBD1. There are 13 residues in the CDR3. V lost 9 bases to trimming and J lost 2 bases; unmatched junction nucleotides: 4. The germline V gene has CDR1 MRHNA and CDR2 SNTAGT. This chain's CDR3 is CASSTGAYNEQFF. The CDR3 nucleotides read TGTGCCAGTTCTACAGGGGCCTACAATGAGCAGTTCTTC.

About this clone itself: The same CDR3 is also encoded by other DNA sequences in this sample. The chain is built from TRBV3-1 (or the pseudogene TRBV3-2) and TRBJ1-2; D may be TRBD1 (5 bases). The V gene lost 1 base and the J gene lost 2 bases, with 11 bases spanning the gap. Germline-derived CDR1 and CDR2 are LGHDT and YNNKEL (reference sequence). This CDR3 is 15 amino acids long. The CDR3 protein is CASSQVLGGNYGYTF. For the CDR3, the DNA is TGTGCCAGCAGCCAAGTTCTTGGGGGAAACTATGGCTACACCTTC.

The chain employs TRBV4-1 and TRBJ1-4, with D tentatively TRBD1 (6 bases). Deletions cut 7 bases from V and 8 bases from J, with 14 bases between. Germline V gives CDR1 MGHRA, CDR2 YSYEKL. The CDR3 contains 13 residues. In DNA form, the CDR3 reads TGCGCCAGCATCTACAGGGTCCCGGAAAAACTGTTTTTT. Its translation: CASIYRVPEKLFF.

The CDR3: CASSLGAGVSTDTQYF. The CDR3, as DNA: TGTGCCAGCAGCTTGGGAGCGGGAGTGAGCACAGATACGCAGTATTTT. J is TRBJ2-3 and V is TRBV5-4, with 8 bases that match TRBD2. Germline V lookup: CDR1 SGHNT, CDR2 YYREEE (reference sequence). There are 16 residues in the CDR3. V shed 0 bases, J shed 0 bases, and the junction held 3 bases outside the gene matches.

The V gene is TRBV5-1, the J gene TRBJ2-3; 9 bases map to TRBD2. V lost 1 base, J lost 3 bases, and 3 bases stayed unmatched. CDR1 is SGHRS, CDR2 YFSETQ, per germline. The CDR3 is 15 amino acids. The CDR3: CASSLSGGLTDTQYF. The DNA for the CDR3 is TGCGCCAGCAGCTTGAGCGGGGGGTTAACAGATACGCAGTATTTT.